Shown below are 30 T cell receptor beta chains from a single sample sequenced in a study of T cells in Graves' hyperthyroidism and ophthalmopathy. RNA transcripts yielded amplified TCR beta CDR3 regions. During a first-round RT-PCR of the TCR CDR3, the HTBI primer set was used. Using its own MiXCR run on the multiplex PCR reads, TCRdb lists one record per CDR3 protein. Of over 300,000 distinct CDR3 sequences listed, roughly 15% are singletons. Specimen: blood. These receptors all come from a woman in her 40s with Graves' ophthalmopathy.

This clonotype was seen many times. The rearrangement joins TRBV6-1 to TRBJ2-2, with D possibly matching TRBD2 (5 bases). Germline V gene lookup returns CDR1 MNHNS and CDR2 SASEGT. V gave up 6 bases and J gave up 3 bases, with 11 bases separating them. The CDR3 length is 14 residues. CDR3 in DNA: TGTGCCAGCAGACCGGAGGCCGACACCGGGGAGCTGTTTTTT. The encoded protein is CASRPEADTGELFF.

The V gene is TRBV2, the J gene TRBJ2-2; D possibly corresponds to TRBD1 (5 bases). This CDR3 has 16 amino acids. V lost 5 bases and J lost 1, with 14 bases in between. CDR1 and CDR2 (germline): SNHLY, FYNNEI. This CDR3 reads CASSPIRQQNTGELFF. Here the CDR3 DNA reads TGTGCCAGCAGTCCGATCAGACAGCAGAACACCGGGGAGCTGTTTTTT.

This clonotype was observed many times. CDR3 DNA: TGTGCCAGCGGGGACAGCTACAATGAGCAGTTCTTC. Translating it yields CASGDSYNEQFF. The chain has TRBV28 and TRBJ2-1; 7 bases are a match to TRBD1. V was pared by 8 bases and J by 3 bases, with 1 base of the junction left unmatched. Germline values: CDR1 MDHEN, CDR2 SYDVKM. The CDR3 extends over 12 amino acids.

Ten or more counts support this clonotype. The CDR3 DNA sequence: TGTGCCAGCAGCTTACCGGAGGGGAACACTGAAGCTTTCTTT. Its protein product is CASSLPEGNTEAFF. The rearrangement uses TRBV7-8 and TRBJ1-1; D not certain. Germline assignment: CDR1 SGHVS and CDR2 FQNEAQ. V was cut by 2 bases and J by 1 base, with 8 bases left in between. This CDR3 has 14 amino acids. Drawing the rest from reference TRBV7-8 and TRBJ1-1, the complete variable domain is GAGVSQSPRYKVAKRGQDVALRCDPISGHVSLFWYQQALGQGPEFLTYFQNEAQLDKSGLPSDRFFAERPEGSVSTLKIQRTQQEDSAVYLCASSLPEGNTEAFFGQGTRLTVV.

This clonotype was seen at least ten times. The chain couples TRBV12-3 or TRBV12-4 to TRBJ1-5; D possibly corresponds to TRBD1 (6 bases). The ends were cut back, 7 bases at V and 10 bases at J, with 23 bases in the middle. CDR3 length: 15 residues. The CDR3 DNA is TGTGCCAGCACCGTTACAACCGGAGCAGGGGCTCCCCAGCATTTT. It codes for CASTVTTGAGAPQHF.

This clonotype was observed a few times. The chain carries TRBV15 and TRBJ2-5; D assignment may be TRBD1 or TRBD2 (5 bases each). The V gene lost 1 base and the J gene lost 4 bases, with 19 bases spanning the gap. The V gene's germline CDR1 is LNHNV and CDR2 YYDKDF (reference sequence). The CDR3 runs 17 residues. CDR3 sequence: CATSRGRSAPRGETQYF. The CDR3 DNA reads as TGTGCCACCAGCAGAGGGAGGTCGGCACCTAGGGGAGAGACCCAGTACTTC.

Ten or more counts support this clonotype. The chain has TRBV28 and TRBJ1-5, with a weak D call TRBD1 (6 bases). Germline CDR1 is MDHEN and CDR2 is SYDVKM. Trimming took off 6 bases at V and 9 bases at J, with 18 bases between the two ends. This CDR3 has 14 residues. CDR3 sequence reads: CASSVWGALGPQHF. In nucleotides, the CDR3 is TGTGCCAGCAGCGTCTGGGGGGCTTTGGGGCCCCAGCATTTT.

This clonotype was seen a handful of times. This chain links TRBV3-1 with TRBJ1-5, with 7 bases fitting TRBD1. The germline V gene has CDR1 LGHDT and CDR2 YNNKEL (reference sequence). The CDR3 contains 15 residues. The V gene end was trimmed by 1 base and the J gene end by 6 bases; junction bases not matched to a gene: 6. The CDR3, as DNA: TGTGCCAGCAGCCAAGGACAGGGATTTGGTCAGCCCCAGCATTTT. Its translation: CASSQGQGFGQPQHF.

This clonotype was observed many times. The chain recombines TRBV12-3 or TRBV12-4 with TRBJ1-2; D uncertain. Trimming removed 5 bases at V and 0 bases at J, with 10 bases between. The CDR3 consists of 14 residues. The CDR3: CASSTPGANYGYTF. CDR3 bases: TGTGCCAGCAGTACTCCCGGTGCTAACTATGGCTACACCTTC.

This clonotype was observed at least ten times. This chain uses TRBV6-1 with TRBJ1-3; D is possibly TRBD1 (5 bases). V lost 10 bases and J lost 2, with 6 bases in between. This CDR3 has 11 amino acids. Germline V gene sequence: CDR1 MNHNS, CDR2 SASEGT. DNA for the CDR3: TGTGCCACGGGACCTGGAAACACCATATATTTT. Encoded protein: CATGPGNTIYF.

This clonotype was observed a few times. The V and J genes are TRBV5-1 and TRBJ2-3; D call uncertain. The CDR3 contains 14 residues. Trimming shortened V by 3 bases and J by 0 bases, and 8 bases separated the two germline ends. The V gene's germline CDR1 is SGHRS and CDR2 YFSETQ. The CDR3 nucleotides are TGCGCCAGCAGCTGGTCTGCTAGCACAGATACGCAGTATTTT. The encoded protein is CASSWSASTDTQYF.

The V gene is TRBV3-1, the J gene TRBJ1-1; no firm D call. Looked up from germline, CDR1 is LGHDT and CDR2 is YNNKEL (reference sequence). Trimming stripped 2 bases from V and 4 bases from J, with 17 bases between. The CDR3 sequence is 16 residues long. The CDR3 DNA is TGTGCCAGCAGCCAAATCGCGGGCCCCCAGGCCACTGAAGCTTTCTTT. Translating it yields CASSQIAGPQATEAFF.

This clonotype came up many times. V is TRBV6-5 and J is TRBJ2-1, with a possible D match to TRBD1 (6 bases). Trimming left V 2 bases short and J 6 bases short, with 11 bases between. This CDR3 region has 14 residues. The V gene's germline CDR1 is MNHEY and CDR2 SVGAGI. CDR3 region: CASSYVGGPNEQFF. CDR3 nucleotides: TGTGCCAGCAGTTACGTTGGGGGCCCCAATGAGCAGTTCTTC.

Only a few counts were recorded for this clonotype. The chain combines TRBV6-1 with TRBJ2-2, with 7 bases that match TRBD1. V lost 5 bases and J lost 0; bases outside the gene matches: 9. The length of the CDR3 is 17 residues. Germline CDR1 and CDR2: MNHNS and SASEGT. The CDR3 sequence is CASSRKTGTANTGELFF. The CDR3 DNA is TGTGCCAGCAGTCGTAAGACAGGGACCGCGAACACCGGGGAGCTGTTTTTT.

In its sample, this clonotype was seen many times. The genes are TRBV10-1 and TRBJ2-1; TRBD2 agrees at 8 bases. Germline V lookup: CDR1 WNHNN, CDR2 SYGVQD (reference sequence). CDR3 length: 12 amino acids. J was trimmed by 3 bases and V by 10 bases; bases with no gene match: 2. For the CDR3, the DNA is TGCGCCACAAGCGGGGGCTACAATGAGCAGTTCTTC. This sequence encodes CATSGGYNEQFF.

This clonotype was observed a few times. The chain employs TRBV19 and TRBJ1-6; perhaps TRBD1 as D (5 bases). The ends were cut back, 7 bases at V and 7 bases at J, with 17 bases in the middle. CDR3 length: 15 residues. Germline CDR1 is LNHDA and CDR2 is SQIVND (reference sequence). The CDR3 is CASTPGAVGNSPLHF. The CDR3 DNA reads TGTGCCAGTACCCCTGGGGCCGTGGGGAATTCACCCCTCCACTTT.

Points on this clonotype: At one end the junction does not follow the germline gene, possibly because of a read error. The chain recombines TRBV14 with TRBJ2-3, with a weak D call TRBD2 (7 bases). CDR1 and CDR2 from the germline V gene are SGHDN and FVKESK. The CDR3 contains 16 residues. In DNA, the CDR3 is TGTGCCAACAGCCAAGTCTCGACTAGCAGGGGAAATACGCAGTATTTT. Translation: CANSQVSTSRGNTQYF.

In its sample, this clonotype was seen many times. This CDR3 is CASRRQGLYEQYF. Written as DNA, the CDR3 is TGTGCCAGTAGGAGACAGGGGCTCTACGAGCAGTACTTC. This chain uses TRBV2 with TRBJ2-7; TRBD1 aligns across 8 bases. The junction had 7 bases not matched to a gene; V was cut back by 9 bases and J by 3 bases. Germline loops: CDR1 SNHLY, CDR2 FYNNEI. The CDR3 consists of 13 residues.

The sample holds many counts of this clonotype. The V and J genes are TRBV2 and TRBJ1-4; D is undetermined. V was trimmed by 7 bases and J by 8 bases, leaving 14 bases between them. This CDR3 has 13 amino acids. Looked up from germline, CDR1 is SNHLY and CDR2 is FYNNEI. CDR3 nucleotides: TGTGCCAGCAACCGGGAGACGGGGGAAAAACTGTTTTTT. This codes for CASNRETGEKLFF.

The chain uses TRBV20-1 and TRBJ2-1; 12 nucleotides agree with TRBD2. This CDR3 is 16 amino acids long. The trim removed 0 bases at V and 10 bases at J, leaving 10 bases unmatched. Germline CDR1 reads DFQATT; CDR2 reads SNEGSKA (reference sequence). This CDR3 is CSARDTLAGGIYEQFF. The CDR3 region has the DNA TGCAGTGCTAGAGACACGCTAGCGGGAGGGATTTACGAGCAGTTCTTC.

This clonotype was seen ten or more times. The chain combines TRBV6-1 with TRBJ2-3; 11 bases line up with TRBD2. The junction had 1 base not matched to a gene; V was cut back by 6 bases and J by 5 bases. This CDR3 has 13 amino acids. Germline values: CDR1 MNHNS, CDR2 SASEGT. The CDR3 DNA reads TGTGCCAGCAGACTAGCGGGGGAAGATACGCAGTATTTT. It yields the protein CASRLAGEDTQYF.

Ten or more counts support this clonotype. This chain uses TRBV7-2 with TRBJ2-2; D might be TRBD2 (6 bases). V lost 5 bases to trimming and J lost 6 bases, with 13 bases between them. The CDR3 has 14 amino acids. From germline, CDR1 is SGHTA and CDR2 FQGNSA. In DNA, the CDR3 is TGTGCCAGCAGCCGGGGGAAGCTGGCCGGGGAGCTGTTTTTT. Translation: CASSRGKLAGELFF.

The sample holds many counts of this clonotype. This chain links TRBV2 with TRBJ1-4, with D perhaps matching TRBD1 (5 bases). This CDR3 comprises 16 residues. Trimming left V 5 bases short and J 4 bases short, with 17 bases between. Looked up from germline, CDR1 is SNHLY and CDR2 is FYNNEI. CDR3: CASSPGRWRVNEKLFF. The CDR3 coding sequence is TGTGCCAGCAGTCCGGGACGTTGGCGGGTTAATGAAAAACTGTTTTTT.

This clonotype was detected a few times. The rearrangement joins TRBV7-6 to TRBJ2-7; no clear D. Germline-derived CDR1 and CDR2 are SGHVS and FNYEAQ. V was trimmed by 5 bases and J by 5 bases, leaving 7 bases between them. The CDR3 spans 11 residues. In DNA form, the CDR3 reads TGTGCCAGCAGCGTATCGAACGAGCAGTACTTC. Residues: CASSVSNEQYF.

The CDR3 loop is CASSLGAFRNTEAFF. CDR3 in DNA: TGTGCCAGCAGTTTAGGGGCTTTTCGGAACACTGAAGCTTTCTTT. This sequence joins TRBV28 and TRBJ1-1; possible D gene TRBD1, 5 bases. V shed 2 bases and J shed 1 base, with 11 bases lying between them. The CDR3 is 15 residues long. Germline CDR1 reads MDHEN; CDR2 reads SYDVKM.

This clonotype was detected many times. The gene calls are TRBV11-2 and TRBJ2-1, with D uncertain. Trimming removed 6 bases from V and 7 bases from J, with 19 bases in between. The germline gives CDR1 SGHAT, CDR2 FQNNGV. There are 15 residues in the CDR3. For the CDR3, the DNA is TGTGCCAGCAGTCACTCTCCCCTGACGCCAAATGAGCAGTTCTTC. This codes for CASSHSPLTPNEQFF.

This clonotype was counted many times. The chain is built from TRBV15 and TRBJ1-6; no clear D. The V gene lost 8 bases and the J gene lost 6 bases, with 8 bases spanning the gap. This CDR3 spans 12 amino acids. Per the germline V gene, CDR1 is LNHNV and CDR2 is YYDKDF (reference sequence). This CDR3 is CATGKVNSPLHF. In DNA form, the CDR3 reads TGTGCCACCGGGAAGGTTAATTCACCCCTCCACTTT.

This clonotype has a count of ten or more. The chain recombines TRBV5-4 with TRBJ2-7; D gene unclear. V shed 0 bases and J shed 3 bases, with 10 bases lying between them. In germline, CDR1 is SGHNT, CDR2 YYREEE (reference sequence). This CDR3 is 14 amino acids long. The CDR3 sequence: CASSLEARSYEQYF. In DNA form, the CDR3 reads TGTGCCAGCAGCTTGGAAGCGAGGAGCTACGAGCAGTACTTC.

This clonotype was observed a few times. V gene TRBV10-3 combines with J gene TRBJ2-7; 10 bases map to TRBD2. Germline V CDR1 and CDR2: ENHRY, SYGVKD. After removal of 3 bases from V and 1 base from J, the junction contained 3 bases not matched to a gene. The CDR3 contains 15 residues. The CDR3 reads CAISETSGVSYEQYF. The CDR3 DNA is TGTGCCATCAGTGAAACTAGCGGGGTGTCCTACGAGCAGTACTTC.

This clonotype appeared a few times. This sequence joins TRBV27 and TRBJ2-1; 8 nucleotides line up with TRBD1. V gave up 5 bases and J gave up 3 bases; unmatched junction bases: 6. CDR1 MNHEY and CDR2 SMNVEV come from the germline V gene (reference sequence). This CDR3 has 15 residues. The CDR3 region is CASSPTGTGYNEQFF. The CDR3 nucleotides are TGTGCCAGCAGTCCGACCGGGACAGGCTACAATGAGCAGTTCTTC.